The clone carrying this T cell receptor beta chain came up many times. Amplification of TCR beta CDR3 regions was performed using RNA transcripts as template. The HTBI primer set drove a first-round RT-PCR of the TCR CDR3. TCRdb ran MiXCR on the multiplex PCR reads and lists one entry per CDR3 protein. The sample shows fewer than 600,000 distinct CDR3 sequences, about 15% of them seen only once. The sample is drawn from a study of T cells in Graves' hyperthyroidism and ophthalmopathy. Per germline, CDR1 SNHLY and CDR2 FYNNEI. The CDR3 is made up of 12 amino acids. With 4 bases removed from V and 3 bases from J, the gap between germline ends came to 4 bases.

The receptor's source is a middle-aged woman with Graves' hyperthyroidism. The chain is built from TRBV2 and TRBJ1-5; D ambiguous. Sequencing used blood. CDR3 sequence (DNA): TGTGCCAGCAGTGCGGTCAATCAGCCCCAGCATTTT. Amino acid sequence: CASSAVNQPQHF.